Below are 23 T cell receptor beta chains sequenced from a single sample in a study of naive and memory T cell subsets. Whole-study findings and limits: Especially in CD8 cells, naive repertoires contained a few larger clonotypes, possibly CD45RA-re-expressing memory cells.

No antigen has been assigned to these receptors. An equimolar mix of two oligonucleotides served as the beta constant-region primer for TRBC1 and TRBC2. The ligated cDNA underwent four PCR rounds using SP2 and nested alpha and beta constant-region primers. MiXCR, run by TCRdb on the UMI-ligation and nested PCR reads, gives a single entry per CDR3 protein. The table shows 120,000 to 150,000 distinct CDR3 sequences, with under 25% occurring only once. Sequencing input: naive CD8+ T cells from blood. These receptors came from a human donor in good health.

The chain couples TRBV15 to TRBJ2-5; the D is unclear. The CDR3 loop spans 11 amino acids. The germline gives CDR1 LNHNV, CDR2 YYDKDF (reference sequence). Trimming removed 7 bases at V and 5 bases at J, with 8 bases between. The CDR3, as DNA: TGTGCCACCACCGGTGGGGAGACCCAGTACTTC. This gives the protein CATTGGETQYF.

V gene TRBV30 combines with J gene TRBJ2-1; D gene uncertain. Germline V gene lookup returns CDR1 GTSNPN and CDR2 SVGIG (reference sequence). The V end was cut by 3 bases, the J end by 5 bases, with 5 bases between. This CDR3 region has 11 residues. CDR3: CAWRQNNEQFF. The CDR3, as DNA: TGTGCCTGGAGGCAGAACAATGAGCAGTTCTTC.

This clonotype was detected a few times. The chain carries TRBV28 and TRBJ2-3, with 9 bases aligning to TRBD2. Trimming took 1 base from V and 5 from J; bases not matched to a gene: 7. This CDR3 has 16 residues. CDR1 MDHEN and CDR2 SYDVKM come from the germline V gene. The CDR3 is CASSLFGGRAGDTQYF. CDR3 nucleotide sequence: TGTGCCAGCAGTTTATTTGGCGGGAGGGCCGGAGATACGCAGTATTTT.

The chain links TRBV6-2 or TRBV6-3 to TRBJ2-2; weak D call: TRBD2 (5 bases). Looked up from germline, CDR1 is MNHEY and CDR2 is SVGEGT. The CDR3 is 10 residues long. V lost 8 bases to trimming and J lost 7 bases, with 5 bases between them. The CDR3 protein is CASGSGELFF. The CDR3 nucleotides read TGTGCCAGCGGGAGCGGGGAGCTGTTTTTT.

The chain joins TRBV29-1 to TRBJ2-7; 11 bases match TRBD2. The CDR3 contains 13 residues. Looked up from germline, CDR1 is SQVTM and CDR2 is ANQGSEA. Trimming at V came to 5 bases and at J to 1 base, leaving 1 base not matched to a gene. The DNA for the CDR3 is TGCAGCGTTCGACTAGCGGGGTCCTACGAGCAGTACTTC. Translated: CSVRLAGSYEQYF.

This clonotype was seen more than once but under ten times. The chain employs TRBV28 and TRBJ2-7; 7 positions agree with TRBD2. With 3 bases clipped from V and 5 bases from J, the junction kept 7 bases outside the gene matches. Per the germline V gene, CDR1 is MDHEN and CDR2 is SYDVKM. This CDR3 comprises 14 residues. In DNA, the CDR3 is TGTGCCAGCAGTTTCGGCCTAGCGGTCCACGAGCAGTACTTC. Translation gives CASSFGLAVHEQYF.

V is TRBV29-1 and J is TRBJ1-6, with TRBD1 as a possible D gene (5 bases). The CDR3 is made up of 12 amino acids. In germline, CDR1 is SQVTM, CDR2 ANQGSEA. V shed 0 bases and J shed 12 bases, with 9 bases lying between them. The CDR3 sequence is CSVEDQGGPLHF. In nucleotides, the CDR3 is TGCAGCGTTGAAGATCAGGGAGGACCCCTCCACTTT.

This clonotype was found a few times. V is TRBV11-2 and J is TRBJ1-1; TRBD1 aligns across 7 bases. The CDR3 totals 15 residues. V lost 5 bases, J lost 4 bases, and 10 bases stayed unmatched. CDR1 is SGHAT and CDR2 is FQNNGV in the germline V gene. CDR3 DNA sequence: TGTGCCAGCAGCGTAATAACAGGGGAGGGCACTGAAGCTTTCTTT. Translation gives CASSVITGEGTEAFF. The variable domain in full, completed from reference TRBV11-2 and TRBJ1-1, reads EAGVAQSPRYKIIEKRQSVAFWCNPISGHATLYWYQQILGQGPKLLIQFQNNGVVDDSQLPKDRFSAERLKGVDSTLKIQPAKLEDSAVYLCASSVITGEGTEAFFGQGTRLTVV.

The J gene is TRBJ2-7, the V gene TRBV6-6; 7 nucleotides align to TRBD1. The trim removed 2 bases at V and 1 base at J, leaving 2 bases unmatched. The CDR3 length is 14 residues. The V gene's germline CDR1 is MNHNY and CDR2 SVGAGI (reference sequence). The CDR3 is CASSYGGQSYEQYF. CDR3 bases: TGTGCCAGCAGTTACGGGGGACAGTCCTACGAGCAGTACTTC.

The chain links TRBV10-3 to TRBJ2-3, with D unclear. Germline CDR1 and CDR2: ENHRY and SYGVKD. This CDR3 contains 14 residues. Trimming removed 2 bases from V and 7 bases from J, with 13 bases in between. CDR3 in amino acids: CAISEDLGLYTQYF. The CDR3 DNA reads TGTGCCATCAGTGAGGATTTGGGCCTATATACGCAGTATTTT.

This sequence joins TRBV7-8 and TRBJ2-3; D is unclear. This CDR3 comprises 13 residues. Germline V gives CDR1 SGHVS, CDR2 FQNEAQ. V was cut by 5 bases and J by 4 bases, with 10 bases left in between. The CDR3 bases are TGTGCCAGCAGCCTGGGCGCGGCAGATACGCAGTATTTT. The encoded protein is CASSLGAADTQYF.

This clonotype was observed a few times. This chain links TRBV3-1 with TRBJ2-6; no definite D call. Germline CDR1 and CDR2: LGHDT and YNNKEL (reference sequence). The length of the CDR3 is 16 residues. V lost 0 bases to trimming and J lost 0 bases, with 6 bases between them. The CDR3: CASSQDLNSGANVLTF. CDR3 bases: TGTGCCAGCAGCCAAGATTTAAACTCTGGGGCCAACGTCCTGACTTTC.

The chain has TRBV24-1 and TRBJ2-1; TRBD1 matches at 9 bases. Germline V gene lookup returns CDR1 KGHDR and CDR2 SFDVKD. The CDR3 is 12 residues long. V shed 9 bases, J shed 7 bases, and the junction held 3 bases outside the gene matches. The DNA of the CDR3 is TGTGCCACCGGGGGGACAGGGAATGAGCAGTTCTTC. Protein product: CATGGTGNEQFF.

The gene calls are TRBV5-1 and TRBJ2-7; D perhaps matches TRBD1 (6 bases). CDR1 is SGHRS, CDR2 YFSETQ, per germline. V shed 0 bases and J shed 2 bases, with 12 bases lying between them. The CDR3 length is 15 residues. CDR3 residues: CASSLDGRGAYEQYF. The DNA of the CDR3 is TGCGCCAGCAGCTTGGACGGCAGGGGCGCCTACGAGCAGTACTTC.

In its sample, this clonotype was seen a few times. V and J are TRBV29-1 and TRBJ2-7, with TRBD1 matching over 9 bases. Germline-derived CDR1 and CDR2 are SQVTM and ANQGSEA. The CDR3 contains 15 residues. Trimming took 6 bases from V and 4 from J; bases not matched to a gene: 13. The DNA of the CDR3 is TGCAGCGTAACTCCGGGACAGGGAGGGGGTTACGAGCAGTACTTC. It specifies CSVTPGQGGGYEQYF.

This clonotype has more than one count but fewer than ten. This sequence joins TRBV2 and TRBJ1-2; TRBD1 agrees at 10 bases. V was clipped by 6 bases and J by 0 bases; unmatched bases: 4. Germline V gene data show CDR1 as SNHLY and CDR2 as FYNNEI. This CDR3 comprises 15 residues. As DNA, the CDR3 is TGTGCCAGCAGCCGGACAGGGGGTGCTAACTATGGCTACACCTTC. This gives the protein CASSRTGGANYGYTF.

This clonotype occurred a few times. The rearrangement links TRBV27 to TRBJ2-7; 7 bases are shared with TRBD1. Trimming took 6 bases from V and 2 from J; bases not matched to a gene: 1. This CDR3 is 12 amino acids long. Germline CDR1 reads MNHEY; CDR2 reads SMNVEV (reference sequence). CDR3 DNA sequence: TGTGCCAGCAGAGGGACAGCCTACGAGCAGTACTTC. Protein sequence: CASRGTAYEQYF.

The rearrangement joins TRBV7-9 to TRBJ2-1; D is undetermined. The CDR3 has 12 amino acids. Germline CDR1 reads SEHNR; CDR2 reads FQNEAQ (reference sequence). With 5 bases removed from V and 8 bases from J, the gap between germline ends came to 10 bases. The CDR3 region is CASSRNFDEQFF. The CDR3 DNA sequence: TGTGCCAGCAGCCGTAATTTTGATGAGCAGTTCTTC.

This chain connects TRBV19 to TRBJ2-1; D gene uncertain. V shed 0 bases and J shed 0 bases, with 15 bases lying between them. Germline CDR1 is LNHDA and CDR2 is SQIVND (reference sequence). This CDR3 has 18 amino acids. CDR3 nucleotides: TGTGCCAGTAGTATAGATGCAGTACCTTTACGCTCCTACAATGAGCAGTTCTTC. Its protein product is CASSIDAVPLRSYNEQFF.

This clonotype has more than one count but fewer than ten. The chain has TRBV15 and TRBJ1-5; D may be TRBD1 (6 bases). The CDR3 extends over 15 amino acids. V was shortened by 6 bases and J by 3 bases, with 15 bases between the two germline ends. Germline loops: CDR1 LNHNV, CDR2 YYDKDF (reference sequence). CDR3 bases: TGTGCCACCAGTGCGGAGGGGGGTCCCAATCAGCCCCAGCATTTT. Amino acids: CATSAEGGPNQPQHF.

This clonotype has just a few counts. CDR3 sequence: CASSKGQGAADTQYF. In DNA, the CDR3 is TGTGCCAGCAGTAAGGGACAGGGGGCAGCAGATACGCAGTATTTT. This chain connects TRBV6-1 to TRBJ2-3, with TRBD1 identical over 12 bases. CDR1 MNHNS and CDR2 SASEGT come from the germline V gene. The CDR3 spans 15 residues. With 5 bases clipped from V and 4 bases from J, the junction kept 4 bases outside the gene matches.

The V and J genes are TRBV7-9 and TRBJ2-3; TRBD1 matches at 7 bases. Per the germline V gene, CDR1 is SEHNR and CDR2 is FQNEAQ (reference sequence). This CDR3 region has 13 residues. V dropped 5 bases and J dropped 9; count of bases not matched to a gene: 8. CDR3 amino acids: CASSPTTGETQYF. The CDR3 region has the DNA TGTGCCAGCAGCCCGACCACAGGGGAAACGCAGTATTTT. Looking up the rest from reference TRBV7-9 and TRBJ2-3 gives the full variable domain: DTGVSQNPRHKITKRGQNVTFRCDPISEHNRLYWYRQTLGQGPEFLTYFQNEAQLEKSRLLSDRFSAERPKGSFSTLEIQRTEQGDSAMYLCASSPTTGETQYFGPGTRLTVL.

This clonotype was counted between two and nine times. This chain joins TRBV29-1 and TRBJ2-1; D is unresolved. The V end lost 1 base, the J end lost 9 bases, and 4 bases lay between the germline ends. CDR1 and CDR2 from the germline V gene are SQVTM and ANQGSEA. This CDR3 is 10 amino acids long. The CDR3: CSVEGPEQFF. CDR3 in DNA: TGCAGCGTTGAAGGCCCTGAGCAGTTCTTC.